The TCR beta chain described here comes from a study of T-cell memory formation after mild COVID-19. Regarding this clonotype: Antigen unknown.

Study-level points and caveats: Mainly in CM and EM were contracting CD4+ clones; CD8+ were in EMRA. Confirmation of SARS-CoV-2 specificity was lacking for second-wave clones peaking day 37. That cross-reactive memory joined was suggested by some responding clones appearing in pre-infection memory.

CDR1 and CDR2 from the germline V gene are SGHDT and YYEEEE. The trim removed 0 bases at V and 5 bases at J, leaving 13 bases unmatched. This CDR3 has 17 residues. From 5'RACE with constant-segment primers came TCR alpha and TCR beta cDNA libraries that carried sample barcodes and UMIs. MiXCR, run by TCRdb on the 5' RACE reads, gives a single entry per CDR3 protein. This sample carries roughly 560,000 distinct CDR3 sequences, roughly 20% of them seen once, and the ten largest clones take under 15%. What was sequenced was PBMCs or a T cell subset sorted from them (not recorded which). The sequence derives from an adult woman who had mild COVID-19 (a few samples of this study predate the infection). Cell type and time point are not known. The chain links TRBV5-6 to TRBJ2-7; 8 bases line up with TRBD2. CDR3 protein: CASSLVLPGGPGNEQYF. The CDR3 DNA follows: TGTGCCAGCAGCTTGGTTCTCCCGGGAGGGCCGGGCAACGAGCAGTACTTC.